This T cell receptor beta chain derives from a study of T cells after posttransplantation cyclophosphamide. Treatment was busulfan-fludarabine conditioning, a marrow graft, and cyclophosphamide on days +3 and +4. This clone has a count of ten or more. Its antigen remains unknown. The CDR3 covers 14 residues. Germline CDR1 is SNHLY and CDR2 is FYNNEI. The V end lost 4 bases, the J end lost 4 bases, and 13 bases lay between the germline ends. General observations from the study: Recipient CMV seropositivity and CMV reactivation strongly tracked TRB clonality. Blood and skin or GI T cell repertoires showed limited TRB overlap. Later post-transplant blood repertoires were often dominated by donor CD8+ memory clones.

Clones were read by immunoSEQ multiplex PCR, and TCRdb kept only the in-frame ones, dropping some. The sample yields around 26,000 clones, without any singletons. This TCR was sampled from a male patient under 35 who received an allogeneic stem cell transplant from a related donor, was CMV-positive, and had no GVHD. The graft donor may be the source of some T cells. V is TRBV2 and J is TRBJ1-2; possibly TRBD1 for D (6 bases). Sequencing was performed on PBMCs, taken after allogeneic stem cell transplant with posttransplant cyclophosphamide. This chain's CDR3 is CASSARTDSYGYTF. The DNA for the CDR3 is TGTGCCAGCAGTGCTAGGACAGATTCCTATGGCTACACCTTC.